This T cell receptor beta chain appears in the sequencing data of a study of blood T cell repertoires in COVID-19. In the study overall: Sites across the United States, Italy and Spain contributed samples from acute and convalescent COVID-19.

V trimming: 0 bases; J trimming: 1 base; junction bases outside the gene matches: 1. CDR3 length: 16 amino acids. Germline loops: CDR1 MNHEY, CDR2 SVGAGI. As handled by the study authors: Reference gene primer amplification in the assay estimated nucleated cell counts. Using immunoSEQ multiplex PCR, the repertoire was profiled, and TCRdb retains in-frame clones only, with some absent. V, J and clone size derive from that table, while D and trimming were established from the DNA sequence. The sample comprises about 80,000 clones, approximately 79% of which are singletons, and 16% rests with the top ten.

Source material: peripheral blood. The V and J genes are TRBV6-5 and TRBJ2-5; 11 nucleotides agree with TRBD2. The TCR comes from a man between 65 and 85 years old with active or convalescent COVID-19. CDR3 DNA sequence: TGTGCCAGCAGTTACTCTACTAGCGGGGGCCAAGAGACCCAGTACTTC. Translation: CASSYSTSGGQETQYF.